The clone carrying this T cell receptor beta chain was detected a few times. Its antigen is as yet unknown. The V gene's germline CDR1 is SGHRS and CDR2 YFSETQ. Trimming at V came to 5 bases and at J to 5 bases, leaving 11 bases not matched to a gene. The CDR3 runs 16 residues. This sample is drawn from a study of T cell repertoires in cytomegalovirus infection. Overall study: Public TCR beta signatures were indicative of both CMV infection and a matching HLA type. Study observations and caveats: CMV carriers with the relevant HLA were identified by cumulative public TCR beta family frequency. Dominating the ex vivo response were TCR beta clonotypes that were CMV-specific and HLA-C-restricted.

TCRdb re-analysed the reads in MiXCR, keeping a single row per CDR3 protein. The data contain hundreds of thousands of distinct CDR3 sequences, 17% of them singletons. The sequence was collected from a human donor in good health (CMV status not recorded). Some clones in this sample may be carry-over from other donors' samples. The chain combines TRBV5-1 with TRBJ2-5, with 11 bases aligning to TRBD1. Sequencing input: PBMCs. CDR3 nucleotide sequence: TGCGCCAGCAGTCAGCAGGGACAGGGGGTCTCGGAGACCCAGTACTTC. Its protein product is CASSQQGQGVSETQYF. Combining the CDR3 with reference TRBV5-1 and TRBJ2-5 gives the whole variable domain KAGVTQTPRYLIKTRGQQVTLSCSPISGHRSVSWYQQTPGQGLQFLFEYFSETQRNKGNFPGRFSGRQFSNSRSEMNVSTLELGDSALYLCASSQQGQGVSETQYFGPGTRLLVL.